This T cell receptor beta chain derives from a study of blood T cell repertoires in COVID-19. Authors' data handling: Researchers report that nucleated cell counts were estimated from reference gene primer amplification. The repertoire was sequenced with immunoSEQ multiplex PCR; TCRdb's copy has only in-frame clones and lacks some. Clone size and the V and J calls come from that table; the DNA yielded D and trimming. The sample lists some 270,000 clones, around 88% occurring once. The receptor was isolated from a woman older than 75 with COVID-19, enrolled during active disease. The sequenced sample consisted of peripheral blood.

CDR3 in DNA: TGTGCCAGCTCACCACCGCGGCAGGGCTTAGCTCAGCCCCAGCATTTT. It codes for CASSPPRQGLAQPQHF. The genes are TRBV18 and TRBJ1-5; a weak D match, TRBD1 (5 bases). CDR3 length equals 16 residues. Trimming stripped 0 bases from V and 6 bases from J, with 15 bases between. In germline, CDR1 is KGHSH, CDR2 LQKENI.